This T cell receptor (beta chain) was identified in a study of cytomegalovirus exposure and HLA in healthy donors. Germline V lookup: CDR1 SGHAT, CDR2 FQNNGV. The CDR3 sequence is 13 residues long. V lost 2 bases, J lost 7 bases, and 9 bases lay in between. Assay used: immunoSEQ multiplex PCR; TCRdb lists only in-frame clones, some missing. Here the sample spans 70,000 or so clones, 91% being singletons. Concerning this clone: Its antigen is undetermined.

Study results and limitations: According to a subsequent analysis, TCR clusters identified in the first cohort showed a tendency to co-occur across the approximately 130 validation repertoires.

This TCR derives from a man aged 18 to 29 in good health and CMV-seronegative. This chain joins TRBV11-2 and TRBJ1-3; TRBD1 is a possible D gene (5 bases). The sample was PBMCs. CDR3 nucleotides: TGTGCCAGCAGCTTATCAGGGTCCAACACCATATATTTT. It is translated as CASSLSGSNTIYF.